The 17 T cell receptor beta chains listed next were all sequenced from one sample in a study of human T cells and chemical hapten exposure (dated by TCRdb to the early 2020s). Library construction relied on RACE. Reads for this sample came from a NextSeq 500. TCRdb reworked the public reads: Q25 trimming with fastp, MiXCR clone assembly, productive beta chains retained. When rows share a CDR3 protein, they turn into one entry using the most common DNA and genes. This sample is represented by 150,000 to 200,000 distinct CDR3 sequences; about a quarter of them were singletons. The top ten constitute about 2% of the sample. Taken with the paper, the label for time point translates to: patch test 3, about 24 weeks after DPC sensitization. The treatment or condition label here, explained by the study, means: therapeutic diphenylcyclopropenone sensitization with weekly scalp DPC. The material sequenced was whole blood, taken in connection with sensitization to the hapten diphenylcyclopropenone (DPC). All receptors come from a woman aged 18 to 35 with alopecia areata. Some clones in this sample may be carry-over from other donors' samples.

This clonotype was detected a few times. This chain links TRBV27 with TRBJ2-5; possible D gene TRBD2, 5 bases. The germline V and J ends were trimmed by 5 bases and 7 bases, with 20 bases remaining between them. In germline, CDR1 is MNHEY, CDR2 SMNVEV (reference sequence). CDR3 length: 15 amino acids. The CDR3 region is CASSAGDPNYATQYF. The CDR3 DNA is TGTGCCAGCAGTGCCGGGGATCCGAATTACGCGACCCAGTACTTC.

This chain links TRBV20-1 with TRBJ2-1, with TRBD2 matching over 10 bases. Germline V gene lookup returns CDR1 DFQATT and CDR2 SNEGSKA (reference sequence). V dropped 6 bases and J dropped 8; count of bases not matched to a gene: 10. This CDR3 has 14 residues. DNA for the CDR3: TGCAGTGCAAAGAGCGGGGGGGCCTGGGATGAGCAGTTCTTC. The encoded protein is CSAKSGGAWDEQFF.

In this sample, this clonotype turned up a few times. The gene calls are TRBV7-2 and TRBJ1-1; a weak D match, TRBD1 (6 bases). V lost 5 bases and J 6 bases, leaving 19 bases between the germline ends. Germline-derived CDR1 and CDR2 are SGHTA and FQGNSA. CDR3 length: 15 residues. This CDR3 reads CASSPNGGHGAEAFF. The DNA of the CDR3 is TGTGCCAGCAGCCCTAATGGGGGGCATGGGGCTGAAGCTTTCTTT.

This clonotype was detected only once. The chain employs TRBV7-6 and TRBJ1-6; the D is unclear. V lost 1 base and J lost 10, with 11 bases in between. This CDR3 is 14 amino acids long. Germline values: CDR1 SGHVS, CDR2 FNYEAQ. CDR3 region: CASSLVQEKSPLHF. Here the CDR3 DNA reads TGTGCCAGCAGCTTAGTGCAAGAAAAATCACCCCTCCACTTT.

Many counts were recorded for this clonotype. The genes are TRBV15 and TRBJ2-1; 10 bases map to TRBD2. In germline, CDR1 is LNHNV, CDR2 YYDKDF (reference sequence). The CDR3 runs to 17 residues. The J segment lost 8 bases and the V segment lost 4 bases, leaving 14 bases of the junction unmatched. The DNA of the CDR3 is TGTGCCACCAGCACCCCGCCGGAAGCGGGAGGGACGGATGAGCAGTTCTTC. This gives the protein CATSTPPEAGGTDEQFF.

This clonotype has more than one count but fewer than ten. In nucleotides, the CDR3 is TGTGCCACCAGCAGAGATAGGGGGTTGGAGACCCAGTACTTC. Amino acid sequence: CATSRDRGLETQYF. This rearrangement joins TRBV15 to TRBJ2-5, with D perhaps TRBD1 (6 bases). Germline values: CDR1 LNHNV, CDR2 YYDKDF (reference sequence). Trimming pared 0 bases from V and 5 bases from J, leaving 10 bases between. The CDR3 has 14 residues.

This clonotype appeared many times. The DNA for the CDR3 is TGTGCCAGCACCCGACAGAAGACCTACGAGCAGTACTTC. This encodes CASTRQKTYEQYF. J is TRBJ2-7 and V is TRBV6-2 or TRBV6-3; a weak D match, TRBD1 (5 bases). Germline assignment: CDR1 MNHEY and CDR2 SVGEGT. Trimming removed 7 bases from V and 2 bases from J, with 12 bases in between. The CDR3 totals 13 residues.

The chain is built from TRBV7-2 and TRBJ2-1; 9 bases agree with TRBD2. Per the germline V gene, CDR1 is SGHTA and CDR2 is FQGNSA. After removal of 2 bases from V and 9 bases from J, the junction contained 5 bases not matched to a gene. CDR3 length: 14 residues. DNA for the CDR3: TGTGCCAGCAGCTTAATTAGCGGGAGATCTGAGCAGTTCTTC. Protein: CASSLISGRSEQFF.

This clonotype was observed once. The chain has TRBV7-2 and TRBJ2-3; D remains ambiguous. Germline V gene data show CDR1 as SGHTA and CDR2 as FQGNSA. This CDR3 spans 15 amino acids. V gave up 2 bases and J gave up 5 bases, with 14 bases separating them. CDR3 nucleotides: TGTGCCAGCAGCTTAATCGCCCAGCCTAGAGATACGCAGTATTTT. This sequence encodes CASSLIAQPRDTQYF.

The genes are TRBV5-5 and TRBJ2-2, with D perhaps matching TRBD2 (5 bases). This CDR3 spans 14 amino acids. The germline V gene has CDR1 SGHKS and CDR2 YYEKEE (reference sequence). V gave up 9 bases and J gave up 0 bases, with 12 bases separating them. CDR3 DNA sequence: TGTGCCACCGCCGGAGGTACGAACACCGGGGAGCTGTTTTTT. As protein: CATAGGTNTGELFF.

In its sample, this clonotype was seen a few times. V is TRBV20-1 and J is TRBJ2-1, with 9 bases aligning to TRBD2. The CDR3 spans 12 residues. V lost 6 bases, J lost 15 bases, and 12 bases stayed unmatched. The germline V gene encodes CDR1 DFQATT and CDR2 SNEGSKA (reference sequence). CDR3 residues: CSAFTGTSIPFF. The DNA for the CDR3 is TGCAGTGCATTCACCGGGACTAGCATCCCGTTCTTC.

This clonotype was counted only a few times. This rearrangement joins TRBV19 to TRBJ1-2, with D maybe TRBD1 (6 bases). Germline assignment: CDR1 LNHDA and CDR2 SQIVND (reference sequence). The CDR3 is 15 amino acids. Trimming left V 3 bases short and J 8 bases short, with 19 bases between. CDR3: CASSISGRKGVGYTF. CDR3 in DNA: TGTGCCAGTAGTATCTCGGGACGGAAGGGGGTCGGCTACACCTTC. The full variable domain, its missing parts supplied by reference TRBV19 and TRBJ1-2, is DGGITQSPKYLFRKEGQNVTLSCEQNLNHDAMYWYRQDPGQGLRLIYYSQIVNDFQKGDIAEGYSVSREKKESFPLTVTSAQKNPTAFYLCASSISGRKGVGYTFGSGTRLTVV.

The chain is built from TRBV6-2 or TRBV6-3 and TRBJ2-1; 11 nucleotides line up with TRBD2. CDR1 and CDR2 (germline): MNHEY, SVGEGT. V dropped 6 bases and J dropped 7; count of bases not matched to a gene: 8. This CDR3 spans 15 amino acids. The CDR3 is CASRALAGVINEQFF. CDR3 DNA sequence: TGTGCCAGCAGGGCACTAGCGGGAGTAATTAATGAGCAGTTCTTC.

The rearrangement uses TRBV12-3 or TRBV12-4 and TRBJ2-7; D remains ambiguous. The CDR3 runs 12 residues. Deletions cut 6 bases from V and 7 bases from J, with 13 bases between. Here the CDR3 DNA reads TGTGCCAGCAGCCCGCCCTCTCCAGAGCAGTACTTC. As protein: CASSPPSPEQYF.

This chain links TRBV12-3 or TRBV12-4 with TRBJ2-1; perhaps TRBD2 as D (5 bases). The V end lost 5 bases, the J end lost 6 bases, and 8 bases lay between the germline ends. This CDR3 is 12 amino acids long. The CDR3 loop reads CASSRGGNEQFF. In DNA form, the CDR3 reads TGTGCCAGCAGTCGTGGAGGCAATGAGCAGTTCTTC.

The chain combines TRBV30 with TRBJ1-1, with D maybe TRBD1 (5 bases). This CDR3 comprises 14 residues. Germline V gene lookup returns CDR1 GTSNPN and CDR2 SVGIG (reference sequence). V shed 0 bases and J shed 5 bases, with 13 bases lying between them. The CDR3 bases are TGTGCCTGGAGTGTACCAGGGCGGGAGACTGAAGCTTTCTTT. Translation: CAWSVPGRETEAFF.

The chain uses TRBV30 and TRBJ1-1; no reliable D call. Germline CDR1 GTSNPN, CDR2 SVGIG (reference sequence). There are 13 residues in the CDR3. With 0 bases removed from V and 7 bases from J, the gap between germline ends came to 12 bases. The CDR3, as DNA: TGTGCCTGGAGTGTTTCGACCCGGGGTGAAGCTTTCTTT. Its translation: CAWSVSTRGEAFF.